This T cell receptor (beta chain) came from a study of shared clonotypes between healthy human individuals (TCRdb year 2020). Regarding the complete study: The cohort included a few men and a couple of women between 18 and 49 years of age. Libraries were prepared and TCR repertoires were sequenced by different laboratories using diverse techniques, in order to increase sequencing depth and limit assay-specific biases. Between about 0.94 and 8.9 billion PBMCs per donor were obtained by leukapheresis. Per donor, three plates each were used for CD4 naive and CD4 memory, two for CD8 naive, and one for CD8 memory. To estimate repertoire size and how much clonotypes are shared between individuals, the study performed deep sequencing of blood TCR repertoires from roughly five healthy adults.

Using the deep immunoSEQ assay, multiplex PCR amplified TCR CDR3 regions from genomic DNA. Extracted genomic DNA from each cell subset was distributed evenly across all wells of several immunoSEQ 96-well plates, and each plate was treated as a replicate. For sorted subsets, about 0.2 ug genomic DNA, equal to 30,000 or so T cell genomes, was loaded into each replicate PCR. Purified libraries were measured with a Qubit 3.0 fluorometer, size-checked on a Bioanalyzer 2100, and measured again with the KAPA Library Quantification kit. A separate single-read 150-cycle Illumina NextSeq 550 flow cell was used to sequence each immunoSEQ 96-well plate. For the original study's pipeline: Because the immunoSEQ output held only junctional sequences and lacked quality scores, the filtering could not match the filtering applied to full-length reads. Sequences were annotated with PyIR, a Python wrapper for IgBLAST v1.9, and V/J genes and CDR3 were assigned using IMGT germline references. Reads were removed for weak V/J assignments (E-value above 1e-6), missing CDR3, stop codons, out-of-frame junctions, or ambiguous translated residues. V3J clonotypes were defined by identical inferred V gene, J gene, and CDR3 amino acid sequence. Percentage overlap between repertoires was computed as shared unique clonotypes divided by the size of the smaller repertoire. Richness of each repertoire was evaluated using RTK rarefaction, the Chao1 estimator, and Recon v2.1 estimates of unobserved clonotypes. For all TCRbeta clonotypes obtained by the gDNA method from a few donors, generation probabilities were computed with OLGA. What TCRdb holds here is the immuneACCESS table cut down to in-frame rearrangements. Part of the clones is not present; checked against another copy, under half of the missing clones reflect an unresolved V gene, and the others are unexplained. The DNA gave D and trimming, while V, J and clone size come from that table. A total of roughly 2.5 million clones appear in this sample, approximately 90% of them only once. The ten largest clonotypes hold about 0.13% of the sample.

Findings and caveats that apply to the study as a whole: Only blood was sampled, and tissue TCR repertoires likely differ from those in blood. Sharing across several donors was observed for roughly 5.4% of naive CD4, less than 4% of naive CD8, 2% to 2.5% of memory CD4, and around 0.4% of memory CD8 clonotypes. Compared with non-shared clonotypes, the clonotypes found in all four sorted-subset donors had higher generation probabilities. Larger estimated clonotype richness was generally found for naive subsets than for memory subsets. Pairwise subsampling led to the expectation that sequencing depth would affect the degree of clonotype sharing among donors. Incomplete sequencing was indicated by rarefaction of sorted-subset datasets, despite the large sequencing depth. Because the study included a small number of donors, the genetic and exposure-history diversity represented was limited.

As regards this clone: It lacks a known antigen. Base qualities were left out, and no much larger clone turns up one base away. Other DNA sequences within the sample encode an identical CDR3.

CDR1 and CDR2, looked up from the germline V gene, are SGHNT and YENEEA. CDR3 length: 14 amino acids, cysteine to phenylalanine. Only the CDR3 portion is preserved as DNA: 42 bases, with reading frame beginning at the first base. V gives up 1 base and J gives up 4 bases, and the segment between their germline ends measures 10 bases. The donors were healthy, HIV-negative adults who had no recently reported acute infections or vaccinations. All donors were Caucasian adults living in Nashville, Tennessee, USA. CD4+ T cells were enriched by magnetic negative selection, after which naive cells were positively selected on CD45RA and the negative fraction was taken as the memory subset. After blood collection by leukapheresis, PBMCs were isolated using Ficoll-Histopaque density gradient centrifugation and then cryopreserved in the vapor phase of liquid nitrogen. Purity and quantity of every magnetically sorted T cell population were checked by analytical flow cytometry. Each sorted fraction had its genomic DNA isolated and then quantified by UV absorbance on a Nanodrop 2000c.

Sequenced sample: naive CD4+ T cells sorted from blood. What the cell subset or site label conveys for this sample: CD45RA+ positively selected. Recombination linked TRBV11-3 to TRBJ2-5; the D segment might be TRBD1 or TRBD2, since each matches 5 bases. The TCR was taken from a man aged 18 to 30 in good health. The DNA sequence is as follows: TGTGCCAGCAGCTTAGGGGGGAGCGGAGAGACCCAGTACTTC. It translates as CASSLGGSGETQYF.